The clone carrying this T cell receptor (beta chain) was observed at least ten times. CDR3 length: 13 amino acids. CDR1 and CDR2 from the germline V gene are SGHDN and FVKESK. The V gene lost 4 bases and the J gene lost 7 bases, with 13 bases spanning the gap. The entry originates in a study of T cells after yellow fever vaccination. MiXCR, run by TCRdb on the 5' RACE reads, gives a single entry per CDR3 protein. The data show hundreds of thousands of distinct CDR3 sequences, with less than 4.5% seen just once and about a quarter held by the top ten. V and J are TRBV14 and TRBJ1-1, with D unresolved. This receptor was taken from a man aged 18 to 35 who received the YFV17D yellow fever vaccine. The sample was PBMCs, taken on the day of the yellow fever booster vaccination. The CDR3, as DNA: TGTGCCAGCAGCCTGTTAGGGTCCGGTGAAGCTTTCTTT. Its translation is CASSLLGSGEAFF.